What follows are 15 T cell receptor beta chains derived from one specimen sequenced in a study of regulatory T cells in long-lasting Graves disease listed by TCRdb under 2021. Receptors were amplified or captured by multiplex PCR. The sequencer listed for this sample is Illumina HiSeq 4000. To build TCR beta libraries, CDR3 regions were amplified by Arm-PCR using iRepertoire HTBI primers. TCRdb cleaned the public reads at Q25 with fastp, built clones with MiXCR and kept in-frame beta chains. For every CDR3 protein sequence, its rows merge into one entry that carries the most common genes and DNA. Recorded for this sample are about 290,000 distinct CDR3 sequences; roughly a fifth of them occurred a single time. Roughly three fifths of the sample goes to the ten largest clones. The time point label for this specimen denotes: persistent/refractory GD, antithyroid drugs over 5 years with positive TRAb. For both TCR sequencing and RNA sequencing, RNA was extracted from PBMCs using TRIzol.

The material was peripheral blood mononuclear cells (PBMCs), obtained when the disease was refractory, from a patient treated with antithyroid drugs. All receptors derive from a female donor with Graves disease.

This clonotype was seen repeatedly, ten times or more. The chain is built from TRBV28 and TRBJ1-1; a possible D gene is TRBD1 (5 bases). Trimming shortened V by 8 bases and J by 3 bases, and 13 bases separated the two germline ends. The germline V gene has CDR1 MDHEN and CDR2 SYDVKM. The CDR3 consists of 13 residues. The CDR3 coding sequence is TGTGCCAGCCGGGGGGGAGAGGACACTGAAGCTTTCTTT. As protein: CASRGGEDTEAFF.

This clonotype came up many times. V and J are TRBV2 and TRBJ2-2; D is possibly TRBD2 (6 bases). Trimming left V 8 bases short and J 1 base short, with 14 bases between. Germline CDR1 reads SNHLY; CDR2 reads FYNNEI. The CDR3 spans 15 residues. The DNA of the CDR3 is TGTGCCAGCCTCGATAGCGGTATGAACACCGGGGAGCTGTTTTTT. Encoded protein: CASLDSGMNTGELFF.

This clonotype was observed many times. The chain links TRBV6-5 to TRBJ2-2; D not certain. This CDR3 has 15 residues. Germline CDR1 MNHEY, CDR2 SVGAGI. V was cut by 4 bases and J by 0 bases, with 9 bases left in between. This CDR3 is CASSSPRTNTGELFF. The CDR3 nucleotides are TGTGCCAGCAGTTCCCCGCGGACGAACACCGGGGAGCTGTTTTTT.

This clonotype came up many times. The chain uses TRBV10-3 and TRBJ1-2; 9 nucleotides match TRBD1. V lost 6 bases and J lost 2; bases outside the gene matches: 4. The CDR3 is 14 amino acids. Germline values: CDR1 ENHRY, CDR2 SYGVKD. The chain's CDR3 is CAISPGTGNYGYTF. In nucleotides, the CDR3 is TGTGCCATCAGCCCCGGGACAGGGAACTATGGCTACACCTTC.

This clonotype was picked up a small number of times. This sequence joins TRBV10-1 and TRBJ2-7; no clear D. The CDR3 spans 16 residues. The V and J ends lost 4 bases and 3 bases respectively, with 19 bases between them. Per germline, CDR1 WNHNN and CDR2 SYGVQD (reference sequence). The CDR3 spells CASSVEKELPYYEQYF. In DNA form, the CDR3 reads TGCGCCAGCAGTGTTGAGAAAGAGTTACCTTACTACGAGCAGTACTTC.

This clonotype showed up many times. V and J are TRBV6-5 and TRBJ2-7; 8 bases agree with TRBD1. CDR3 length: 12 residues. The trim removed 6 bases at V and 4 bases at J, leaving 2 bases unmatched. The germline gives CDR1 MNHEY, CDR2 SVGAGI. CDR3 in amino acids: CASSYRGYEQYF. For the CDR3, the DNA is TGTGCCAGCAGCTACAGGGGGTACGAGCAGTACTTC.

The table lists this clonotype with a few counts. The chain joins TRBV2 to TRBJ2-1; D gene ambiguous. The CDR3 has 17 amino acids. Trimming cost V 4 bases and J 6 bases, with 22 bases left between them. Per the germline V gene, CDR1 is SNHLY and CDR2 is FYNNEI. CDR3 residues: CASSANKMGIGFNEQFF. CDR3 bases: TGTGCCAGCAGTGCCAACAAAATGGGAATAGGATTCAATGAGCAGTTCTTC. Filled out from reference TRBV2 and TRBJ2-1, the complete variable domain reads EPEVTQTPSHQVTQMGQEVILRCVPISNHLYFYWYRQILGQKVEFLVSFYNNEISEKSEIFDDQFSVERPDGSNFTLKIRSTKLEDSAMYFCASSANKMGIGFNEQFFGPGTRLTVL.

This clonotype was seen a few times. This rearrangement joins TRBV5-4 to TRBJ1-2, with a possible D match to TRBD1 (6 bases). Germline CDR1 reads SGHNT; CDR2 reads YYREEE (reference sequence). The CDR3 extends over 14 amino acids. The V gene lost 3 bases and the J gene lost 0 bases, with 9 bases spanning the gap. CDR3 residues: CASSWDTSNYGYTF. In DNA form, the CDR3 reads TGTGCCAGCAGCTGGGACACTTCTAACTATGGCTACACCTTC.

The chain couples TRBV25-1 to TRBJ2-7; TRBD1 is a possible D gene (5 bases). This CDR3 has 11 amino acids. Trimming removed 8 bases from V and 4 bases from J, with 9 bases in between. CDR1 MGHDK and CDR2 SYGVNS come from the germline V gene. This CDR3 is CASARGYEQYF. CDR3 DNA: TGTGCCAGCGCAAGGGGATACGAGCAGTACTTC.

This clonotype has just a few counts. The V gene is TRBV25-1, the J gene TRBJ1-1; D is unresolved. V was pared by 0 bases and J by 5 bases, with 7 bases between. CDR3 length equals 13 residues. Germline V CDR1 and CDR2: MGHDK, SYGVNS. Here the CDR3 DNA reads TGTGCCAGCAGTGAATATCCGGGAACTGAAGCTTTCTTT. It codes for CASSEYPGTEAFF.

The chain is built from TRBV24-1 and TRBJ2-7; 8 bases fit TRBD1. In germline, CDR1 is KGHDR, CDR2 SFDVKD. This CDR3 comprises 15 residues. V gave up 4 bases and J gave up 3 bases; unmatched junction bases: 7. The CDR3, as DNA: TGTGCCACCAGTGACCCTGGACAGGGCAACTACGAGCAGTACTTC. It specifies CATSDPGQGNYEQYF.

This clonotype has at least ten counts. The CDR3 region has the DNA TGTGCCAGCAGTTACGCAGGAATAGCGGAACCTACCGGGGAGCTGTTTTTT. Its protein product is CASSYAGIAEPTGELFF. The chain carries TRBV6-2 or TRBV6-3 and TRBJ2-2, with a possible D match to TRBD2 (6 bases). CDR1 is MNHEY and CDR2 is SVGEGT in the germline V gene. The CDR3 consists of 17 residues. Trimming shortened V by 2 bases and J by 5 bases, and 18 bases separated the two germline ends.

Ten or more counts support this clonotype. The chain links TRBV28 to TRBJ2-7, with 9 bases identical to TRBD2. V gave up 8 bases and J gave up 2 bases; unmatched junction bases: 28. CDR3 size: 21 residues. Germline CDR1 and CDR2: MDHEN and SYDVKM. CDR3: CASLPGLAGRGGGGKPYEQYF. The CDR3 bases are TGTGCCAGCCTCCCGGGACTAGCCGGGCGGGGCGGAGGTGGAAAACCCTACGAGCAGTACTTC.

Ten or more counts support this clonotype. The chain uses TRBV12-3 or TRBV12-4 and TRBJ1-2; unclear D gene. The CDR3 has 11 amino acids. Trimming shortened V by 3 bases and J by 8 bases, and 7 bases separated the two germline ends. CDR3 DNA sequence: TGTGCCAGCAGTTTCCATCGAGGCTACACCTTC. Translating gives CASSFHRGYTF.

This clonotype was seen many times. The CDR3 nucleotides are TGTGCCAGCAGGGCCACTGGGGCCAACGTCCTGACTTTC. It codes for CASRATGANVLTF. The chain joins TRBV6-1 to TRBJ2-6; D remains unclear. Germline loops: CDR1 MNHNS, CDR2 SASEGT. This CDR3 is built from 13 residues. V was pared by 6 bases and J by 2 bases, with 5 bases between.